Each of the 20 T cell receptor beta chains below was sequenced from the same sample in a study of CD8 T cells in Susac syndrome. RNA in amounts of roughly 0.5 to 1 ug was reverse transcribed with random hexamers. TCRdb redid the calling of the immunoSEQ multiplex PCR reads with MiXCR, one entry per CDR3 protein. The repertoire consists of approximately 170,000 distinct CDR3 sequences, with about 91% occurring once and the leading ten covering under 0.085%. The sequenced sample was CD4+ T cells from PBMCs. The receptor set was obtained from a human donor in good health.

The chain couples TRBV20-1 to TRBJ1-5; TRBD1 matches 7 bases. CDR1 and CDR2 (germline): DFQATT, SNEGSKA (reference sequence). V was clipped by 3 bases and J by 1 base; unmatched bases: 0. CDR3 length: 13 amino acids. This chain's CDR3 is CSARGQSNQPQHF. CDR3 DNA: TGCAGTGCTAGGGGACAGAGCAATCAGCCCCAGCATTTT.

The V and J genes are TRBV6-2 or TRBV6-3 and TRBJ2-2, with D perhaps TRBD1 or TRBD2 (6 bases each). This CDR3 comprises 13 residues. The germline V gene encodes CDR1 MNHEY and CDR2 SVGEGT. V lost 6 bases and J 6 bases, leaving 11 bases between the germline ends. The CDR3 nucleotides are TGTGCCAGCAGCCGCCGGGGGCCCGGGGAGCTGTTTTTT. Protein sequence: CASSRRGPGELFF.

The rearrangement uses TRBV12-3 or TRBV12-4 and TRBJ2-7; the match to TRBD1 covers 7 bases. V was clipped by 5 bases and J by 7 bases; unmatched bases: 8. The CDR3 is made up of 13 amino acids. Here the CDR3 DNA reads TGTGCCAGCAGTCTACAGGGGCCCAGGGAGCAGTACTTC. As protein: CASSLQGPREQYF.

J is TRBJ2-5 and V is TRBV7-6, with 7 positions matching TRBD1. Germline assignment: CDR1 SGHVS and CDR2 FNYEAQ. This CDR3 is built from 13 residues. After removal of 4 bases from V and 6 bases from J, the junction contained 5 bases not matched to a gene. The CDR3 coding sequence is TGTGCCAGCAGCTCGGGACAGTCAAAGACCCAGTACTTC. Its protein product is CASSSGQSKTQYF. The full variable domain, its missing parts supplied by reference TRBV7-6 and TRBJ2-5, is GAGVSQSPRYKVTKRGQDVALRCDPISGHVSLYWYRQALGQGPEFLTYFNYEAQQDKSGLPNDRFSAERPEGSISTLTIQRTEQRDSAMYRCASSSGQSKTQYFGPGTRLLVL.

The V and J genes are TRBV28 and TRBJ1-1; D remains unclear. V dropped 6 bases and J dropped 8 bases, with 10 bases sitting between them. CDR3 length equals 11 residues. The V gene's germline CDR1 is MDHEN and CDR2 SYDVKM. CDR3 sequence: CASSLYSEAFF. The CDR3 DNA sequence: TGTGCCAGCAGCCTATACTCGGAAGCTTTCTTT. The full variable domain, completed using reference TRBV28 and TRBJ1-1, is DVKVTQSSRYLVKRTGEKVFLECVQDMDHENMFWYRQDPGLGLRLIYFSYDVKMKEKGDIPEGYSVSREKKERFSLILESASTNQTSMYLCASSLYSEAFFGQGTRLTVV.

This chain's CDR3 is CASSNEGQGSEQYF. The CDR3, as DNA: TGTGCCAGTAGTAATGAGGGACAGGGGAGCGAGCAGTACTTC. This chain joins TRBV19 and TRBJ2-7; 10 positions match TRBD1. The CDR3 is 14 residues long. Trimming took 4 bases from V and 6 from J; bases not matched to a gene: 6. Germline CDR1 is LNHDA and CDR2 is SQIVND (reference sequence).

The chain has TRBV7-2 and TRBJ1-1; D is unclear. V was clipped by 4 bases and J by 3 bases, with 9 bases between them. The CDR3 spans 13 residues. CDR1 is SGHTA and CDR2 is FQGNSA in the germline V gene. In DNA, the CDR3 is TGTGCCAGCAGCTCCCGACCGGACACTGAAGCTTTCTTT. Translating gives CASSSRPDTEAFF.

The chain recombines TRBV7-6 with TRBJ2-7; 8 positions match TRBD2. The junction had 8 bases not matched to a gene; V was cut back by 3 bases and J by 4 bases. The CDR3 has 15 amino acids. Germline values: CDR1 SGHVS, CDR2 FNYEAQ. CDR3 sequence: CASSLDIGGGYEQYF. The CDR3 region has the DNA TGTGCCAGCAGCTTGGACATCGGGGGGGGGTACGAGCAGTACTTC.

The V call is TRBV9, the J call TRBJ1-1; D ambiguous. The germline V and J ends were trimmed by 1 base and 1 base, with 11 bases remaining between them. CDR3 length: 15 amino acids. The germline CDR1 and CDR2 sequences are SGDLS and YYNGEE. CDR3 DNA sequence: TGTGCCAGCAGCGTAAGCACAAATCAGAACACTGAAGCTTTCTTT. Amino acid sequence: CASSVSTNQNTEAFF.

This chain connects TRBV24-1 to TRBJ2-2; D perhaps matches TRBD2 (7 bases). V gave up 1 base and J gave up 6 bases, with 14 bases separating them. CDR1 and CDR2 (germline): KGHDR, SFDVKD. The CDR3 sequence is 16 residues long. For the CDR3, the DNA is TGTGCCACCAGTGATTTTGGAACAGGGAGGGCCGGGGAGCTGTTTTTT. This sequence encodes CATSDFGTGRAGELFF.

The chain has TRBV20-1 and TRBJ1-2, with D unresolved. This CDR3 has 13 residues. V dropped 0 bases and J dropped 9 bases, with 14 bases sitting between them. Looked up from germline, CDR1 is DFQATT and CDR2 is SNEGSKA (reference sequence). CDR3 in DNA: TGCAGTGCTAGAGATAACCAGGTTTGGCGCTACACCTTC. Translation: CSARDNQVWRYTF.

This chain's CDR3 is CSASYETQYF. In DNA form, the CDR3 reads TGCAGTGCTAGCTATGAGACCCAGTACTTC. J is TRBJ2-5 and V is TRBV20-1; no reliable D call. Trimming left V 3 bases short and J 5 bases short, with 4 bases between. The CDR3 has 10 residues. Per the germline V gene, CDR1 is DFQATT and CDR2 is SNEGSKA (reference sequence).

The chain couples TRBV3-1 to TRBJ2-7, with no clear D. The CDR3 has 15 amino acids. Germline V lookup: CDR1 LGHDT, CDR2 YNNKEL (reference sequence). V lost 6 bases, J lost 2 bases, and 17 bases lay in between. The CDR3 loop reads CASSSYLEEPYEQYF. CDR3 nucleotides: TGTGCCAGCAGTTCCTACTTGGAAGAGCCCTACGAGCAGTACTTC.

CDR3 DNA sequence: TGTGCCAGCAGTTTATACGCCCTGGGGGGCAGGAATGGCTACACCTTC. It translates to CASSLYALGGRNGYTF. The rearrangement joins TRBV28 to TRBJ1-2, with TRBD1 as a possible D gene (6 bases). Trimming cost V 1 base and J 6 bases, with 18 bases left between them. The CDR3 runs to 16 residues. CDR1 is MDHEN, CDR2 SYDVKM, per germline.

The chain carries TRBV3-1 and TRBJ1-3; perhaps TRBD1 as D (6 bases). V lost 1 base, J lost 0 bases, and 10 bases lay in between. The CDR3 extends over 16 amino acids. The germline CDR1 and CDR2 sequences are LGHDT and YNNKEL (reference sequence). Written as DNA, the CDR3 is TGTGCCAGCAGCCAAGGGACAGACACCTCTGGAAACACCATATATTTT. Protein sequence: CASSQGTDTSGNTIYF. Drawing the rest from reference TRBV3-1 and TRBJ1-3, the complete variable domain is DTAVSQTPKYLVTQMGNDKSIKCEQNLGHDTMYWYKQDSKKFLKIMFSYNNKELIINETVPNRFSPKSPDKAHLNLHINSLELGDSAVYFCASSQGTDTSGNTIYFGEGSWLTVV.

The J gene is TRBJ2-7, the V gene TRBV12-3 or TRBV12-4; 7 nucleotides align to TRBD1. The V gene end was trimmed by 8 bases and the J gene end by 1 base; junction bases not matched to a gene: 20. The CDR3 consists of 18 residues. The chain's CDR3 is CASEPYTTPGQNSYEQYF. Written as DNA, the CDR3 is TGTGCCAGCGAACCTTATACCACTCCGGGACAGAATTCCTACGAGCAGTACTTC.

This CDR3 reads CSVPTQYSNQPQHF. The DNA of the CDR3 is TGCAGTGTCCCAACACAGTATAGCAATCAGCCCCAGCATTTT. V usage is TRBV20-1 and J usage is TRBJ1-5; D is unclear. V was shortened by 7 bases and J by 0 bases, with 13 bases between the two germline ends. The CDR3 has 14 residues. Germline assignment: CDR1 DFQATT and CDR2 SNEGSKA (reference sequence).

The rearrangement links TRBV28 to TRBJ2-7; 8 bases match TRBD2. The V gene end was trimmed by 8 bases and the J gene end by 0 bases; junction bases not matched to a gene: 3. The CDR3 spans 13 residues. Germline CDR1 MDHEN, CDR2 SYDVKM. The CDR3 protein is CASVRGDSYEQYF. The CDR3 DNA is TGTGCCAGCGTGCGGGGGGACTCCTACGAGCAGTACTTC.

V and J are TRBV5-4 and TRBJ2-1; 10 bases are shared with TRBD1. Losses at the gene ends were 3 bases for V and 3 bases for J; bases not matched to a gene: 6. Germline CDR1 is SGHNT and CDR2 is YYREEE (reference sequence). This CDR3 comprises 16 residues. CDR3 nucleotides: TGTGCCAGCAGCTATGACGGGACAGGGGACTACAATGAGCAGTTCTTC. Translating gives CASSYDGTGDYNEQFF.

The rearrangement joins TRBV18 to TRBJ2-1; 11 positions match TRBD2. Germline loops: CDR1 KGHSH, CDR2 LQKENI. The CDR3 length is 16 residues. V shed 0 bases and J 7 bases; nucleotides not matched to a gene: 5. The CDR3 spells CASSPPASGGMNEQFF. CDR3 in DNA: TGTGCCAGCTCACCACCAGCTAGCGGGGGGATGAATGAGCAGTTCTTC.